This T cell receptor (beta chain) was found in a study of identical twins. Overall study results and limits: Alpha sequences out of frame and shared by twins had excess low generation probability. Twins' surplus sharing was weaker for beta out-of-frame sequences.

Germline-derived CDR1 and CDR2 are SGHTA and FQGTGA. CDR3 size: 13 residues. The ends were cut back, 4 bases at V and 6 bases at J, with 10 bases in the middle. Regarding this clonotype: As yet, its antigen is unknown.

Each donor was a healthy Caucasian. TCRdb processed the 5' RACE reads anew with MiXCR; each CDR3 protein has one entry. The sample includes approximately 260,000 distinct CDR3 sequences, about 14% of them seen just once. This TCR was recovered from a woman aged 18-35 years in good health. The chain recombines TRBV7-3 with TRBJ2-1; D is unresolved. Sequencing was performed on memory (CD45RO+) T cells sorted from blood. The CDR3 here is CASSSVHGNEQFF. CDR3 DNA: TGTGCCAGCAGCTCGGTCCATGGCAATGAGCAGTTCTTC.